What follows are 11 T cell receptor beta chains derived from one specimen sequenced in a study of T-cell reconstitution after alpha-beta-depleted transplantation in children. A library of TCRbeta sequences, prepared with unique molecular identifiers, was generated. In TCRdb, the PCR reads were re-called with MiXCR into one record per CDR3 protein. The sample holds approximately 300,000 distinct CDR3 sequences, under 14% seen once. The sequencing here drew on peripheral blood, taken 180 days after TCRalphabeta/CD19-depleted stem cell transplant. The receptors shown here come from a male patient between 2 and 9 years old who had a stem cell transplant for chronic granulomatous disease, so the T cells may come from the graft donor.

With respect to this clonotype: Just one base apart from a much larger clone, this may be a read error. CDR3 nucleotide sequence: TGCGCCAGCAGCTTCGTCGGACAGGATAATTCACCCCTCCTCTTT. Translation gives CASSFVGQDNSPLLF. J is TRBJ1-6 and V is TRBV5-1, with 7 bases that match TRBD1. The CDR3 has 15 amino acids. Germline values: CDR1 SGHRS, CDR2 YFSETQ.

The chain recombines TRBV24-1 with TRBJ2-1; 8 positions agree with TRBD2. The junction had 5 bases not matched to a gene; V was cut back by 5 bases and J by 0 bases. Germline V gives CDR1 KGHDR, CDR2 SFDVKD. The CDR3 extends over 16 amino acids. The DNA of the CDR3 is TGTGCCACCAGTGGGGTAGCGGGGAGCTCCTACAATGAGCAGTTCTTC. Its protein is CATSGVAGSSYNEQFF.

This clonotype was recorded many times. As DNA, the CDR3 is TGTGCCAGCAGCGGGGGACCCACCGGCAATGAGCAGTTCTTC. Its translation: CASSGGPTGNEQFF. This chain connects TRBV9 to TRBJ2-1; D is tentatively TRBD1 or TRBD2 (5 bases each). Germline CDR1 and CDR2: SGDLS and YYNGEE. CDR3 length equals 14 residues. The V end lost 3 bases, the J end lost 6 bases, and 13 bases lay between the germline ends.

Worth noting for this clonotype: One base away lies a much larger clone, so this may be a sequencing read error. J is TRBJ1-2 and V is TRBV9, with 7 nucleotides matching TRBD1. Trimming cost V 9 bases and J 4 bases; bases outside gene matches: 6. The CDR3 extends over 12 amino acids. Germline CDR1 SGDLS, CDR2 YYNGEE. CDR3 coding DNA: TGTGCCACCAACGACAGGGCCTATGGCTACACCTTC. Its translation: CATNDRAYGYTF.

This clonotype appeared many times. The DNA of the CDR3 is TGTGCCAGCAGTCGAGGACAGGGGTACACCGGGGAGCTGTTTTTT. Residues: CASSRGQGYTGELFF. The rearrangement links TRBV12-3 or TRBV12-4 to TRBJ2-2, with 9 bases lining up with TRBD1. Germline trimming cut 5 bases from V and 3 bases from J; bases unmatched to any gene: 4. The CDR3 length is 15 residues.

This clonotype was observed at least ten times. CDR3 residues: CASSVGVRGVEAFF. The CDR3 coding sequence is TGTGCCAGCAGCGTAGGAGTACGGGGGGTTGAAGCTTTCTTT. The chain recombines TRBV9 with TRBJ1-1, with a possible D match to TRBD1 (5 bases). Looked up from germline, CDR1 is SGDLS and CDR2 is YYNGEE. V was trimmed by 0 bases and J by 7 bases, leaving 13 bases between them. The CDR3 runs 14 residues.

Comments on this clonotype: A read error may explain this, as a much larger clone is one base away. This rearrangement joins TRBV24-1 to TRBJ2-1, with 10 bases fitting TRBD1. V lost 9 bases, J lost 9 bases, and 7 bases stayed unmatched. Germline CDR1 reads KGHDR; CDR2 reads SFDVKD. The CDR3 is 13 residues long. CDR3 region: CATRDRGLAEQFF. The CDR3 DNA sequence: TGTGCCACCCGGGACAGGGGTTTAGCTGAGCAGTTCTTC.

This clonotype was seen many times. This chain joins TRBV27 and TRBJ2-7, with D possibly being TRBD1 or TRBD2 (6 bases each). This CDR3 spans 13 amino acids. With 5 bases removed from V and 5 bases from J, the gap between germline ends came to 13 bases. CDR1 and CDR2 (germline): MNHEY, SMNVEV (reference sequence). CDR3 DNA sequence: TGTGCCAGCAGTAAACTAGGGGGGCACGAGCAGTACTTC. It codes for CASSKLGGHEQYF.

This clonotype appeared a few times. V is TRBV3-1 and J is TRBJ2-2; D unresolved. The V gene lost 0 bases and the J gene lost 7 bases, with 9 bases spanning the gap. This CDR3 has 14 residues. Germline V CDR1 and CDR2: LGHDT, YNNKEL (reference sequence). The CDR3 is CASSQEPSLGELFF. CDR3 nucleotides: TGTGCCAGCAGCCAAGAACCCTCCCTCGGGGAGCTGTTTTTT.

In regard to this clonotype: The CDR3 carries no conserved terminal phenylalanine or tryptophan, so it likely arises from a read error. The J gene is TRBJ2-6, the V gene TRBV19; 8 nucleotides line up with TRBD2. The CDR3 is made up of 15 amino acids. Germline V gene sequence: CDR1 LNHDA, CDR2 SQIVND (reference sequence). Unmatched junction bases numbered 3, after V lost 5 bases and J lost 3 bases. The CDR3 DNA follows: TGTGCCAGTAGTCTCGGGGGGGGTGGGGCCAACGTCCTGACTCTC. It codes for CASSLGGGGANVLTL.

This clonotype showed up many times. V gene TRBV5-1 combines with J gene TRBJ2-7; TRBD1 matches 8 bases. Trimming removed 4 bases from V and 4 bases from J; junction bases left unmatched: 7. Germline loops: CDR1 SGHRS, CDR2 YFSETQ. The CDR3 runs 14 residues. The CDR3 sequence is CASSQTGEAYEQYF. The CDR3 DNA follows: TGCGCCAGCAGCCAGACAGGGGAGGCGTACGAGCAGTACTTC.